Listed below are T cell receptor beta chains from one sample, sequenced in a study of T-cell reconstitution after alpha-beta-depleted transplantation in children. A single record per CDR3 protein comes from TCRdb applying MiXCR to the PCR reads. The sample includes 120,000 to 150,000 distinct CDR3 sequences, 8% to 10% of them seen just once. This specimen consisted of PBMCs, mostly from graft donor cells, obtained 180 days after TCRalphabeta/CD19-depleted stem cell transplant. The source of these receptors is a female patient aged 2 to 10 who had a stem cell transplant for congenital amegakaryocytic thrombocytopenia, so the T cells may come from the graft donor. Both conserved end residues are part of each CDR3. D genes are given only for firm matches. Clone size is given for some rows only: seen once, a few or many times, or a class if the clone is expanded.

V,J,D,size,DNA,CDR3
TRBV14,TRBJ2-7,TRBD1,many,TGTGCCAGCAGGGAAACGGGACAGGGCTACGAGCAGTACTTC,CASRETGQGYEQYF
TRBV6-5,TRBJ2-5,NA,many,TGTGCCAGCAGTTATCCAGGGGATGGGACCCAGTACTTC,CASSYPGDGTQYF
TRBV20-1,TRBJ2-7,NA,NA,TGCAGTGCTAGAGGTGGGGATCACTCCTACGAGCAGTACTTC,CSARGGDHSYEQYF
TRBV5-1,TRBJ2-1,NA,NA,TGCGCCAGCAGGGTTAACGTCAATGAGCAGTTCTTC,CASRVNVNEQFF
TRBV5-4,TRBJ2-1,NA,NA,TGTGCCAGCAGCTGGGGGGCGGCCCCTGAGCAGTTCTTC,CASSWGAAPEQFF
TRBV29-1,TRBJ1-1,NA,many,TGCAGCGCACTTCTGGGGAACACTGAAGCTTTCTTT,CSALLGNTEAFF
TRBV20-1,TRBJ2-1,NA,few,TGCAGTGCTAGTTACGGCTCCTACAATGAGCAGTTCTTC,CSASYGSYNEQFF
TRBV28,TRBJ1-6,TRBD1,NA,TGTGCCAGCAGGGAGCAGGGGGAGTGGAGATATAATTCACCCCTCCACTTT,CASREQGEWRYNSPLHF
TRBV6-2/TRBV6-3,TRBJ1-5,NA,many,TGTGCCAGCACCTTCGGGCGGTATAGCAATCAGCCCCAGCATTTT,CASTFGRYSNQPQHF
TRBV4-2,TRBJ2-3,TRBD1,NA,TGTGCCAGCAGCCAAGAACGCAGGGGGAGCAGTACGCAGTATTTT,CASSQERRGSSTQYF
TRBV28,TRBJ2-7,NA,many,TGTGCCAGCAGTTTATGGGGCAGGTACGAGCAGTACTTC,CASSLWGRYEQYF
TRBV20-1,TRBJ2-1,TRBD2,many,TGCAGTGCTAGAGATGGGAGACTAGCGGGAGACAATGAGCAGTTCTTC,CSARDGRLAGDNEQFF
TRBV5-1,TRBJ2-2,TRBD2,NA,TGCGCCAGCAGCACGGGACTAGCGGGAGTGTTGGCCGGGGAGCTGTTTTTT,CASSTGLAGVLAGELFF
TRBV29-1,TRBJ2-1,TRBD2,few,TGCAGCGTTGTCGGACTAGCGGGAGGGCCAATGGAGCCTTACAATGAGCAGTTCTTC,CSVVGLAGGPMEPYNEQFF
TRBV20-1,TRBJ2-1,NA,many,TGCAGTGCCAAATCCGGGGCAGCTATCTACAATGAGCAGTTCTTC,CSAKSGAAIYNEQFF
TRBV12-3/TRBV12-4,TRBJ1-1,TRBD1,many,TGTGCCAGCAGTTTACTGGGGACAGTCGCTGAAGCTTTCTTT,CASSLLGTVAEAFF
TRBV27,TRBJ2-5,TRBD2,few,TGTGCCAGCAGCCCAAGTAGCGGGAGAAGAGAGACCCAGTACTTC,CASSPSSGRRETQYF
TRBV5-1,TRBJ1-1,NA,many,TGCGCCAGCAGCCAAACCGGCCCGGGAGCGACTTTCTTT,CASSQTGPGATFF
TRBV20-1,TRBJ2-1,NA,many,TGCAGTGCTAGGCAGGACGGTACCTACAATGAGCAGTTCTTC,CSARQDGTYNEQFF
TRBV4-2,TRBJ2-5,NA,many,TGTGCCAGCAGCCAAGACCAACTCCAAGAGACCCAGTACTTC,CASSQDQLQETQYF
TRBV15,TRBJ2-1,TRBD2,few,TGTGCCACCAGCAGAGATCGGGCTAGCGGAGCCCACAATGAGCAGTTCTTC,CATSRDRASGAHNEQFF
TRBV29-1,TRBJ2-1,NA,many,TGCAGCGTTGAATGGGGCAGAGCGTCTGAGCAGTTCTTC,CSVEWGRASEQFF
TRBV4-3,TRBJ2-5,NA,many,TGCGCCAGCAGCCAAGCACAGCAAGAGACCCAGTACTTC,CASSQAQQETQYF
TRBV6-5,TRBJ1-1,NA,few,TGTGCCAGCAGTTTCCCTGGCATGAACACTGAAGCTTTCTTT,CASSFPGMNTEAFF
TRBV5-1,TRBJ2-1,NA,many,TGCGCCAGCAGCTTGACAGGGATCTACAATGAGCAGTTCTTC,CASSLTGIYNEQFF
TRBV5-1,TRBJ1-6,NA,many,TGCGCCAGCAGCTTTAAGGGGAATTCACCCCTCCACTTT,CASSFKGNSPLHF
TRBV20-1,TRBJ2-1,NA,many,TGCAGTGCCACGCTGTACAATGAGCAGTTCTTC,CSATLYNEQFF
TRBV28,TRBJ2-1,NA,many,TGTGCCAGCAGTCCCGCGGGAAGGGGCCACAATGAGCAGTTCTTC,CASSPAGRGHNEQFF
TRBV6-1,TRBJ1-2,TRBD1,many,TGTGCCAGCACACGAGGACAGGGAAGGTATGGCTACACCTTC,CASTRGQGRYGYTF
TRBV20-1,TRBJ1-5,NA,NA,TGCAGTGCTACCGAGGGAGGGTCCTTTAATCAGCCCCAGCATTTT,CSATEGGSFNQPQHF
TRBV6-5,TRBJ1-6,TRBD1,few,TGTGCCAGCAGTTACATGGGACAGGGTGGTTCACCCCTCCACTTT,CASSYMGQGGSPLHF
TRBV12-3/TRBV12-4,TRBJ2-3,NA,medium-sized,TGTGCCAGCTCCCTTTGGGCTGATAGCACAGATACGCAGTATTTT,CASSLWADSTDTQYF
TRBV20-1,TRBJ2-7,TRBD1,many,TGCAGTGCTATAAACAGGGGATCCTACGAGCAGTACTTC,CSAINRGSYEQYF